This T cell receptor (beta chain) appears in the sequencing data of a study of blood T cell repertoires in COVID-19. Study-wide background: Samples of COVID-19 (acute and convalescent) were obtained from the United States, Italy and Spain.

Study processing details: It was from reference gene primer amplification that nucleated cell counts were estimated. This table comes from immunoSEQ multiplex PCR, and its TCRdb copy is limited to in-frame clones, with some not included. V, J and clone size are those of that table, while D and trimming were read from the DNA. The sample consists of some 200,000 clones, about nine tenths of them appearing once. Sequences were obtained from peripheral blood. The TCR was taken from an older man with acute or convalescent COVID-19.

The CDR3 sequence: CAWSVGGTNGYTF. The CDR3 DNA follows: TGTGCCTGGAGTGTAGGCGGTACAAATGGCTACACCTTC. The chain combines TRBV30 with TRBJ1-2; D gene uncertain. V was trimmed by 0 bases and J by 6 bases, leaving 11 bases between them. In germline, CDR1 is GTSNPN, CDR2 SVGIG (reference sequence). The CDR3 totals 13 residues.